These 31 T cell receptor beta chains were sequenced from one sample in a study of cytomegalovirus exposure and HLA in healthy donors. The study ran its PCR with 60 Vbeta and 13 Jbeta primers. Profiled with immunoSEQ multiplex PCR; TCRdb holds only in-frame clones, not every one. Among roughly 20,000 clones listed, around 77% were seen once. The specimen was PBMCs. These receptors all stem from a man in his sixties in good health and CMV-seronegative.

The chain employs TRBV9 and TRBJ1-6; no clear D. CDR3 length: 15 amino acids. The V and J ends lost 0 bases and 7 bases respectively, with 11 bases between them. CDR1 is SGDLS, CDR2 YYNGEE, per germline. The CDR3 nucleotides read TGTGCCAGCAGCGTAGGGAAGGGAGAAAATTCACCCCTCCACTTT. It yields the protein CASSVGKGENSPLHF.

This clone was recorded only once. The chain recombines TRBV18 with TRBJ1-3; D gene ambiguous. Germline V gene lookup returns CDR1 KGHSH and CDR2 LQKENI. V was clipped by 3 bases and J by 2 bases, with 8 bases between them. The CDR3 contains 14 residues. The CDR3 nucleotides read TGTGCCAGCTCACCTACACAAACTGGAAACACCATATATTTT. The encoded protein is CASSPTQTGNTIYF.

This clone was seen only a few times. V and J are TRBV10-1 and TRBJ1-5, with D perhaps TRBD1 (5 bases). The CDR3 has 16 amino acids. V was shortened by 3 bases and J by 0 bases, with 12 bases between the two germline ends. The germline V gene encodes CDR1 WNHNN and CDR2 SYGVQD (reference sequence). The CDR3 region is CASSDCAGYSNQPQHF. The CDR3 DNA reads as TGCGCCAGCAGTGATTGCGCAGGGTATAGCAATCAGCCCCAGCATTTT.

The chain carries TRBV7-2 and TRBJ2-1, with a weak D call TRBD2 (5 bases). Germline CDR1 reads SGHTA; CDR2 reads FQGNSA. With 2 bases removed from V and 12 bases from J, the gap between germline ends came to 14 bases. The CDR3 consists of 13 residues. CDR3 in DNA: TGTGCCAGCAGCTTACCCCAGCGGTCTCGGCAGTTCTTC. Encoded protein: CASSLPQRSRQFF.

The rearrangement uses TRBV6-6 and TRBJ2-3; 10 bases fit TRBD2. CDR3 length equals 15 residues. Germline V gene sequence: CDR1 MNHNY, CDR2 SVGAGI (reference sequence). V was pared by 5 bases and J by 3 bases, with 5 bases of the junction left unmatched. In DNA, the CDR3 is TGTGCCAGCAGTCACCTTAGCGGGGGGACAGATACGCAGTATTTT. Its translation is CASSHLSGGTDTQYF.

CDR3 in DNA: TGTGCCTGGAGAGGGACAACCTATAATTCACCCCTCCACTTT. Its protein is CAWRGTTYNSPLHF. V is TRBV30 and J is TRBJ1-6, with D possibly being TRBD1 (6 bases). The germline V gene encodes CDR1 GTSNPN and CDR2 SVGIG (reference sequence). With 3 bases removed from V and 2 bases from J, the gap between germline ends came to 8 bases. The CDR3 contains 14 residues.

The CDR3 here is CAGRGKSGNTIYF. CDR3 DNA sequence: TGTGCCGGCCGGGGGAAATCTGGAAACACCATATATTTT. This chain connects TRBV5-7 to TRBJ1-3; a possible D gene is TRBD1 (5 bases). TRBV5-7 is an open reading frame whose function is uncertain. The V gene lost 10 bases and the J gene lost 1 base, with 12 bases spanning the gap. The CDR3 is made up of 13 amino acids.

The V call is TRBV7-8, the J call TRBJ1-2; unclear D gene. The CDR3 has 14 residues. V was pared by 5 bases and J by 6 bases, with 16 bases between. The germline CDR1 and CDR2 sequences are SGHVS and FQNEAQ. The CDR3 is CASSPRARTNGYTF. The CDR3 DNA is TGTGCCAGCAGCCCCCGGGCCCGGACTAATGGCTACACCTTC.

CDR3 region: CASSSGGGSLGAFF. CDR3 coding DNA: TGTGCCAGCAGTTCCGGGGGTGGCAGCCTGGGGGCTTTCTTT. The rearrangement uses TRBV7-2 and TRBJ1-1; D perhaps matches TRBD1 (5 bases). The CDR3 consists of 14 residues. V dropped 6 bases and J dropped 11 bases, with 22 bases sitting between them. Germline CDR1 and CDR2: SGHTA and FQGNSA.

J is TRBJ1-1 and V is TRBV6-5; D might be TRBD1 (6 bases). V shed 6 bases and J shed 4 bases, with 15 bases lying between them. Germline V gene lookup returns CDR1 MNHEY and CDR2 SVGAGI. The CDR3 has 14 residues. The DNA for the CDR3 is TGTGCCAGCAGGGTCAGGGGAAAGGGCACTGAAGCTTTCTTT. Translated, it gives CASRVRGKGTEAFF.

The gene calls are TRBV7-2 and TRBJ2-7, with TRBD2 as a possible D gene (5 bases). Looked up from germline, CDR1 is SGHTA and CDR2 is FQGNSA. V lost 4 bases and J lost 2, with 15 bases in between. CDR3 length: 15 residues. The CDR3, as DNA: TGTGCCAGCAGCTCGCTCCCCCGGGGTCCCTACGAGCAGTACTTC. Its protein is CASSSLPRGPYEQYF. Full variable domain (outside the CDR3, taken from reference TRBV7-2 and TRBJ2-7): GAGVSQSPSNKVTEKGKDVELRCDPISGHTALYWYRQSLGQGLEFLIYFQGNSAPDKSGLPSDRFSAERTGGSVSTLTIQRTQQEDSAVYLCASSSLPRGPYEQYFGPGTRLTVT.

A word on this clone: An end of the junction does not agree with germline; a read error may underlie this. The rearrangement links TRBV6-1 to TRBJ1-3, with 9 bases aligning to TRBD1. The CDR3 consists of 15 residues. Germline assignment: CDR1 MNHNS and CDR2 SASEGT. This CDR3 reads CPSSWTGESGNTIYF. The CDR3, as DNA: TGTCCCAGCAGTTGGACAGGGGAGTCCGGAAACACCATATATTTT.

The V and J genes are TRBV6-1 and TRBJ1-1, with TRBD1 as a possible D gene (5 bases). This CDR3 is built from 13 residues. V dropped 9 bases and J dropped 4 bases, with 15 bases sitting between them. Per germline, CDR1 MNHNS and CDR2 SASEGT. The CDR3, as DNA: TGTGCCAGTAGGATCGGGGGTGCCACTGAAGCTTTCTTT. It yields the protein CASRIGGATEAFF.

In nucleotides, the CDR3 is TGCAGCGCAACGGTAGGGGGACCGTATGGCTACACCTTC. Its translation is CSATVGGPYGYTF. J is TRBJ1-2 and V is TRBV29-1, with D perhaps matching TRBD1 (6 bases). V dropped 7 bases and J dropped 5 bases, with 17 bases sitting between them. The CDR3 has 13 amino acids. CDR1 is SQVTM and CDR2 is ANQGSEA in the germline V gene.

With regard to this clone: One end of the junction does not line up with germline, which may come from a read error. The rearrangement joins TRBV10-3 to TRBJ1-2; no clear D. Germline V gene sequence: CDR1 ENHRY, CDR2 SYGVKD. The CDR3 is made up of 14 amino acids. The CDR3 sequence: CAISDPGFSSGYPF. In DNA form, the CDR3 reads TGTGCCATCAGTGACCCCGGGTTTTCTAGCGGCTACCCCTTC.

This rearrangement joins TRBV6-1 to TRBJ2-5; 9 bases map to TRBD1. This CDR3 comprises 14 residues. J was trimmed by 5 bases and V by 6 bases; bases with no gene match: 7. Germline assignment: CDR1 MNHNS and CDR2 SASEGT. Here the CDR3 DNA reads TGTGCCAGCAGAGTCGGGACAGGGACGGAGACCCAGTACTTC. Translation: CASRVGTGTETQYF.

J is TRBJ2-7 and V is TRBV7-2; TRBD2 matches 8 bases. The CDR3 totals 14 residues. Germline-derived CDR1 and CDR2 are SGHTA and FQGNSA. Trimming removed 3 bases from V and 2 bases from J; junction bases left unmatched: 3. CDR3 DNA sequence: TGTGCCAGCAGCTTTAGCGGGGCCACCTACGAGCAGTACTTC. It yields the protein CASSFSGATYEQYF.

CDR3 sequence reads: CASSRTAGGKTEAFF. The DNA for the CDR3 is TGTGCCAGCAGCCGGACCGCAGGGGGCAAAACTGAAGCTTTCTTT. The chain couples TRBV7-2 to TRBJ1-1, with 8 bases lining up with TRBD1. This CDR3 has 15 residues. The ends lost 5 bases at V and 5 bases at J; junction bases unmatched: 10. Germline V CDR1 and CDR2: SGHTA, FQGNSA.

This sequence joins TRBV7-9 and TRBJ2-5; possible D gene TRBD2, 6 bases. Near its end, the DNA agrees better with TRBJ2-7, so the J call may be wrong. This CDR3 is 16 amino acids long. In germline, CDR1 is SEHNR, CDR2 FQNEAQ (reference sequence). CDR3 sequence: CASSFPRDWSTYEQYF. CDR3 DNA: TGTGCCAGCAGCTTCCCCCGGGACTGGAGCACCTACGAGCAGTACTTC.

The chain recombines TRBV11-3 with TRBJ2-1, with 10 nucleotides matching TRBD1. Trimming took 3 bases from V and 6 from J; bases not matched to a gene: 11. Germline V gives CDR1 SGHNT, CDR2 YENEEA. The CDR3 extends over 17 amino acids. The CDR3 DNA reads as TGTGCCAGCAGCTTCCCTCCGGGACAGGGGCCGTCCAATGAGCAGTTCTTC. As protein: CASSFPPGQGPSNEQFF.

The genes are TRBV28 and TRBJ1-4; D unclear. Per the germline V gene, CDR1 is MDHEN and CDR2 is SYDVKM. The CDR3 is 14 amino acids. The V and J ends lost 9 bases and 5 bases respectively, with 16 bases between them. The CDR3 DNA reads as TGTGCCAGTTGTTTGAGGGAGGGAAATGAAAAACTGTTTTTT. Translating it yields CASCLREGNEKLFF.

Here the CDR3 reads CAITGASGGSYEQYF. For the CDR3, the DNA is TGTGCCATCACAGGGGCTAGCGGGGGCTCCTACGAGCAGTACTTC. This chain uses TRBV21-1 with TRBJ2-7; TRBD2, the table's D call, was not compared with the DNA. TRBV21-1 is a pseudogene locus. The CDR3 is 15 amino acids.

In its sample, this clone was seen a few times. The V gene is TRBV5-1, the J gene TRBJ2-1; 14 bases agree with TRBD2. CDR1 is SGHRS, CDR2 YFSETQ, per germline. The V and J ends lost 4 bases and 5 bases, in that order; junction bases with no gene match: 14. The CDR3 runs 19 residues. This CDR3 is CASSGGLAGGARINNEQFF. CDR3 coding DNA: TGCGCCAGCAGCGGAGGACTAGCGGGAGGCGCACGAATTAACAATGAGCAGTTCTTC. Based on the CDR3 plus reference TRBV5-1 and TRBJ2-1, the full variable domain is KAGVTQTPRYLIKTRGQQVTLSCSPISGHRSVSWYQQTPGQGLQFLFEYFSETQRNKGNFPGRFSGRQFSNSRSEMNVSTLELGDSALYLCASSGGLAGGARINNEQFFGPGTRLTVL.

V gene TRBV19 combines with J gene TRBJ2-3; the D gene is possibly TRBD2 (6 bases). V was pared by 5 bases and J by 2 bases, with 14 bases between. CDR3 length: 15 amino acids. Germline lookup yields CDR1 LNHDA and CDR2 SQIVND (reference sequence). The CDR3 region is CASSLRLESTDTQYF. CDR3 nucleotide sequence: TGTGCCAGTAGTCTTCGACTAGAGTCCACAGATACGCAGTATTTT.

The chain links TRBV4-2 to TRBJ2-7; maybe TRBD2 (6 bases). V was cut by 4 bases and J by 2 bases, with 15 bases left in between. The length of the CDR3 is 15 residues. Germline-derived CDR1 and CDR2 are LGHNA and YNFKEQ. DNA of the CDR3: TGTGCCAGCAGCCCCGTAGCGGTGGAAGCCTACGAGCAGTACTTC. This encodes CASSPVAVEAYEQYF.

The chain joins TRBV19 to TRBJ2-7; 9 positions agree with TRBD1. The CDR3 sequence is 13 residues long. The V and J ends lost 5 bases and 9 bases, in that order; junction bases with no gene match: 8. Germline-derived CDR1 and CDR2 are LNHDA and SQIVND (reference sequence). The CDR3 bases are TGTGCCAGTAGTCTGGGACAGGGTTGGGGGCAGTACTTC. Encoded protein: CASSLGQGWGQYF.

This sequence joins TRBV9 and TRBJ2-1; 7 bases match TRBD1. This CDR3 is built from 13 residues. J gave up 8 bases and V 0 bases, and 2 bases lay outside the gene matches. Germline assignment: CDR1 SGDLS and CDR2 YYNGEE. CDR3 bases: TGTGCCAGCAGCGTAGGACAGGGCTATGAGCAGTTCTTC. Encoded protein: CASSVGQGYEQFF.

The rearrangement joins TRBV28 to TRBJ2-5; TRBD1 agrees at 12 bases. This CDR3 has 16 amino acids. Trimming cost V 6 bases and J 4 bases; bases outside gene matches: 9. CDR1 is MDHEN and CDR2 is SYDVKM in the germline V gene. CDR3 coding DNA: TGTGCCAGCAGCCAGGGACAGGGGGCGATTCGAGAGACCCAGTACTTC. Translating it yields CASSQGQGAIRETQYF.

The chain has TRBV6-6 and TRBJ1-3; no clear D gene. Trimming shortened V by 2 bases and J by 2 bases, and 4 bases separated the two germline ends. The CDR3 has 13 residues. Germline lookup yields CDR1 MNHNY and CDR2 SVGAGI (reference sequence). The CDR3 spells CASSYTAGNTIYF. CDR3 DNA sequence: TGTGCCAGCAGTTACACTGCTGGAAACACCATATATTTT.

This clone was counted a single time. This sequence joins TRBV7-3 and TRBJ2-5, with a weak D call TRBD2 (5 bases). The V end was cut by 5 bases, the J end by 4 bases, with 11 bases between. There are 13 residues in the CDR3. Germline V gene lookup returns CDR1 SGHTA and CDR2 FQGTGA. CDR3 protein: CASSRTDSETQYF. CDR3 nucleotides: TGTGCCAGCAGCCGGACTGACTCAGAGACCCAGTACTTC.

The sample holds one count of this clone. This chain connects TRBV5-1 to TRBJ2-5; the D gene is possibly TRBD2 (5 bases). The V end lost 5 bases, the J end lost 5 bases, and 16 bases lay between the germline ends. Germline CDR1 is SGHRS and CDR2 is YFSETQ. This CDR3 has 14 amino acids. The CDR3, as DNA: TGCGCCAGCAGGCCGACGGAACGAGGGGAGACCCAGTACTTC. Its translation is CASRPTERGETQYF.